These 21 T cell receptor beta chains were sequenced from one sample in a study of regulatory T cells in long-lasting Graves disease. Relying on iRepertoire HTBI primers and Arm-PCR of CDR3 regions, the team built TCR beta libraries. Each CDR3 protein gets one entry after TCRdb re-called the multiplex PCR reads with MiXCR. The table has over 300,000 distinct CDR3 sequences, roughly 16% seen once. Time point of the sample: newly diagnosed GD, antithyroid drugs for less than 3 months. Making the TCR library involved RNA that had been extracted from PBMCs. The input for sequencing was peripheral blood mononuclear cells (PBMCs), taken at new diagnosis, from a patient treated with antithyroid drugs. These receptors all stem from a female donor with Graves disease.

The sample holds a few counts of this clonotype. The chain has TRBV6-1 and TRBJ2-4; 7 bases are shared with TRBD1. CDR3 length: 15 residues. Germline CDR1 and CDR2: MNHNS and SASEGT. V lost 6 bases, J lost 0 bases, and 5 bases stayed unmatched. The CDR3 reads CASSVTGVAKNIQYF. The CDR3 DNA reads TGTGCCAGCAGCGTCACAGGGGTAGCCAAAAACATTCAGTACTTC.

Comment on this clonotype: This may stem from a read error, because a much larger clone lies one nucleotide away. CDR3 amino acids: CSVGGRETQFF. As DNA, the CDR3 is TGCAGCGTCGGAGGGCGGGAGACCCAGTTCTTC. The chain joins TRBV29-1 to TRBJ2-1; 7 nucleotides match TRBD2. CDR1 and CDR2 from the germline V gene are SQVTM and ANQGSEA. This CDR3 has 11 residues. With V trimmed by 6 bases and J by 13 bases, 9 bases remained unmatched.

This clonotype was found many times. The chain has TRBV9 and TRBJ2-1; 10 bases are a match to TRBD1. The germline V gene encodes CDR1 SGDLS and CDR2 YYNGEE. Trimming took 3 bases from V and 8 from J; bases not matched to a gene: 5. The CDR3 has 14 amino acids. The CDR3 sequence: CASSGQGASDEQFF. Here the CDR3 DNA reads TGTGCCAGCAGCGGACAGGGGGCTTCCGATGAGCAGTTCTTC.

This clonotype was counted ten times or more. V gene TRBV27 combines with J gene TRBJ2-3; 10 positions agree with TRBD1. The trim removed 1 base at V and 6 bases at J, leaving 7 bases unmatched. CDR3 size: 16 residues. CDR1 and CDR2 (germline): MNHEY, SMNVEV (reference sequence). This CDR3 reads CASSLFWTGGGDTQYF. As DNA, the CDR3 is TGTGCCAGCAGTTTATTTTGGACAGGGGGAGGGGATACGCAGTATTTT.

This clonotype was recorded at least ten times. The CDR3 DNA sequence: TGCAGTGCGCCTTCTCCGGGACAGGGCGCCTACGAGCAGTACTTC. Its protein is CSAPSPGQGAYEQYF. V and J are TRBV20-1 and TRBJ2-7; 9 positions match TRBD1. V lost 6 bases to trimming and J lost 2 bases; unmatched junction nucleotides: 11. Germline CDR1 is DFQATT and CDR2 is SNEGSKA (reference sequence). The CDR3 contains 15 residues.

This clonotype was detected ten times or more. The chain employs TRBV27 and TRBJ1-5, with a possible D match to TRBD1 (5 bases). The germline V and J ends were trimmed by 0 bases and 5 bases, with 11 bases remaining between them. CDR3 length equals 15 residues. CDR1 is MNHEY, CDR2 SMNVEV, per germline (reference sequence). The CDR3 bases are TGTGCCAGCAGTTTATCAGGGGAGAGTTATCAGCCCCAGCATTTT. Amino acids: CASSLSGESYQPQHF.

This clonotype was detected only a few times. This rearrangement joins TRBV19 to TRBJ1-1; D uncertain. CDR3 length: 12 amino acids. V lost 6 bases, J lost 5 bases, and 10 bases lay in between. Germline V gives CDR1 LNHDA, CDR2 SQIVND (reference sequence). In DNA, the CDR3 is TGTGCCAGTAGGGACGGGAAGACTGAAGCTTTCTTT. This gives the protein CASRDGKTEAFF.

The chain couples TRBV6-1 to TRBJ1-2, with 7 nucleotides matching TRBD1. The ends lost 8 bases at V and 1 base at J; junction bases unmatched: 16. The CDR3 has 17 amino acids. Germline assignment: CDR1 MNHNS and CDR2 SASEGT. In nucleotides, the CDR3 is TGTGCCAGCTCGCCGAGGCTGGGGAGACAGGGTAACTATGGCTACACCTTC. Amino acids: CASSPRLGRQGNYGYTF.

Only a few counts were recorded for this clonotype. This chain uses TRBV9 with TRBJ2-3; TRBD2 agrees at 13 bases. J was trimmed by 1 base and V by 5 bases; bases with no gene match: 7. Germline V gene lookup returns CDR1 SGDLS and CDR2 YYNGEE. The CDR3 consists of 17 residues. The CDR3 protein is CASSRLAGGMGTDTQYF. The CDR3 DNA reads TGTGCCAGCAGTAGACTAGCGGGAGGTATGGGCACAGATACGCAGTATTTT.

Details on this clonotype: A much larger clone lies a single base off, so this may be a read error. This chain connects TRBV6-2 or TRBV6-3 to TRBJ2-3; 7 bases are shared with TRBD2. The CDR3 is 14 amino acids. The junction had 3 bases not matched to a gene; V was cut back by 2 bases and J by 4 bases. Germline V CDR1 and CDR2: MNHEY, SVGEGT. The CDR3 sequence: CASSYRTSADTQYF. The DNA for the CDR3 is TGTGCCAGCAGTTACAGGACTAGTGCAGATACGCAGTATTTT.

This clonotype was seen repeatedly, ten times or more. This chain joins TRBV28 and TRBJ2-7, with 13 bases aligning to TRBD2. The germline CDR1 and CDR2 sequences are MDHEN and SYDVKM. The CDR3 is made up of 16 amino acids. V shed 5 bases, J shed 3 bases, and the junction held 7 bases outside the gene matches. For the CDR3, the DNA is TGTGCCAGCAGTGGAGGGACTAGCGGGATGCTCTACGAGCAGTACTTC. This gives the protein CASSGGTSGMLYEQYF.

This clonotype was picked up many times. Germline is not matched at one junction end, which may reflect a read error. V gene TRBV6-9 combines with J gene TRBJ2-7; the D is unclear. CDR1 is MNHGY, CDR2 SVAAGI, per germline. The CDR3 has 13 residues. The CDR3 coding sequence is TGCGCCAGCAGTGACGGCCAGTTCTACGAGCAGTACTTC. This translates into CASSDGQFYEQYF.

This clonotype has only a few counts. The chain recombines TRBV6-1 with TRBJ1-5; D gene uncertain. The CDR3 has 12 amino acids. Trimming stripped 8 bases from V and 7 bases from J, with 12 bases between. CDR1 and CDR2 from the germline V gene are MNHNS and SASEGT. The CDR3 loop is CASSRVRQPQHF. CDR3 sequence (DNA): TGTGCCAGCTCCCGGGTGCGACAGCCCCAGCATTTT.

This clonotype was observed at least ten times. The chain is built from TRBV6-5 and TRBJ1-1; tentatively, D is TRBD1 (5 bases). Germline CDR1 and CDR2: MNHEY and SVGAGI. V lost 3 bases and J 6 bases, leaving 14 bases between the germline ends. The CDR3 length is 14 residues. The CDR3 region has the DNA TGTGCCAGCAGTTATTCCGGGACCGCCCCTGAAGCTTTCTTT. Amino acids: CASSYSGTAPEAFF.

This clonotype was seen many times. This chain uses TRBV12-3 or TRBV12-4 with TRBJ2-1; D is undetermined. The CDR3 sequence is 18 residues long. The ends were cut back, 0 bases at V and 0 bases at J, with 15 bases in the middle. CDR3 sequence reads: CASSLAPSIQSSYNEQFF. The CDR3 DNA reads TGTGCCAGCAGTTTAGCGCCCTCCATTCAAAGCTCCTACAATGAGCAGTTCTTC.

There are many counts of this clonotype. CDR3 sequence (DNA): TGTGCCAGCAGTGCTCGGGGAGAGACCCAGTACTTC. This sequence encodes CASSARGETQYF. This chain joins TRBV9 and TRBJ2-5, with a possible D match to TRBD2 (5 bases). V lost 5 bases to trimming and J lost 4 bases, with 9 bases between them. The CDR3 is made up of 12 amino acids. CDR1 and CDR2 (germline): SGDLS, YYNGEE.

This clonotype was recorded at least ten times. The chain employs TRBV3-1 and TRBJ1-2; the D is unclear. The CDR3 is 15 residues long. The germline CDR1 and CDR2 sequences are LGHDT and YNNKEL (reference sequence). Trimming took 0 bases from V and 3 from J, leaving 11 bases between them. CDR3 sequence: CASSQDWLADYGYTF. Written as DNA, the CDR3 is TGTGCCAGCAGCCAAGATTGGTTGGCCGACTATGGCTACACCTTC.

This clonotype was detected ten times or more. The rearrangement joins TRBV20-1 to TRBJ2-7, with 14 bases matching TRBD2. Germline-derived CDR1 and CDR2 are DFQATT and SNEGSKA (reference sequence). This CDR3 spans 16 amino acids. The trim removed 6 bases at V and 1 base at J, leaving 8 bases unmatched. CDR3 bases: TGCAGTGCCCAGGGACTAGCGGGGGCGCATTCCTACGAGCAGTACTTC. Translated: CSAQGLAGAHSYEQYF.

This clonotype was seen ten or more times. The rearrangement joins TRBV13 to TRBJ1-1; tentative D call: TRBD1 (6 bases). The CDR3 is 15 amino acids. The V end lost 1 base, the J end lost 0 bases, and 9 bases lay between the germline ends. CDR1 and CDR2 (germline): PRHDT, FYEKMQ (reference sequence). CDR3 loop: CASSLEGGLNTEAFF. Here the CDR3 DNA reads TGTGCCAGCAGCTTAGAGGGGGGGTTGAACACTGAAGCTTTCTTT.

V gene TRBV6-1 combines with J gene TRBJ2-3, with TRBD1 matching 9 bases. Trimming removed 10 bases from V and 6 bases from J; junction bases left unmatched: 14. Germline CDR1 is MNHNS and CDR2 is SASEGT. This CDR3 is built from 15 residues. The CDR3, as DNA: TGTGCCATTAAAGGGACGGGACAGGGAAAGGATACGCAGTATTTT. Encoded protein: CAIKGTGQGKDTQYF.

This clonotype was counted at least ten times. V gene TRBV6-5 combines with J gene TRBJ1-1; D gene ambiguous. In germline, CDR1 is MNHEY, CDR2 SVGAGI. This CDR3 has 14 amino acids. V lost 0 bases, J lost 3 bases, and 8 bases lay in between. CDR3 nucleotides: TGTGCCAGCAGTTACTCGAGTGCGTACACTGAAGCTTTCTTT. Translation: CASSYSSAYTEAFF.